This is a list of T cell receptor beta chains from one sample in a study of cytomegalovirus exposure and HLA in healthy donors. Here immunoSEQ multiplex PCR was the method, and the copy in TCRdb shows in-frame clones only, minus some. This repertoire shows 150,000 to 200,000 clones, approximately 79% found once; its top ten account for approximately 6.3%. Sequences were obtained from PBMCs. Receptors were obtained from a man between 40 and 49 years old in good health and CMV-seropositive. Each CDR3 is given with its conserved first and last residue. D genes are given only for firm matches. Size is stated for part of the rows, as once, few or many counts, or as a class when the clone is expanded.

.,TRBV9,TRBJ2-3,.,CASSVLADTQYF,TGTGCCAGCAGCGTACTGGCCGATACGCAGTATTTT
.,TRBV15,TRBJ2-1,.,CATSRDHQGRVAYNEQFF,TGTGCCACCAGCAGAGATCATCAGGGGAGGGTAGCGTACAATGAGCAGTTCTTC
TRBD2,TRBV7-8,TRBJ2-7,medium-sized,CASSLAGGYEQYF,TGTGCCAGCAGCTTAGCGGGAGGGTACGAGCAGTACTTC
.,TRBV7-7,TRBJ1-1,.,CASSPAGAGWTEAFF,TGTGCTAGCAGCCCCGCGGGTGCGGGTTGGACTGAAGCTTTCTTT
TRBD1,TRBV5-1,TRBJ1-1,few,CASSLLQGMEAFF,TGCGCCAGCAGCTTGTTACAGGGGATGGAAGCTTTCTTT
TRBD1,TRBV19,TRBJ1-1,.,CASSKDRATLDTEAFF,TGTGCCAGTAGTAAGGACAGGGCGACCCTTGACACTGAAGCTTTCTTT
.,TRBV28,TRBJ2-7,.,CASEISGNYEQYF,TGTGCCAGCGAGATTAGCGGCAACTACGAGCAGTACTTC
.,TRBV18,TRBJ1-3,.,CASLPQGTGNTIYF,TGTGCCAGCCTTCCCCAGGGGACTGGAAACACCATATATTTT
.,TRBV28,TRBJ2-3,.,CASSDREAQYF,TGTGCCAGCAGCGACAGGGAGGCGCAGTATTTT
.,TRBV6-5,TRBJ2-3,.,CASSKQGLGTQYF,TGTGCCAGCAGCAAACAGGGATTGGGTACGCAGTATTTT
.,TRBV7-9,TRBJ1-1,.,CASSLAGGRNTEAFF,TGTGCCAGCAGCTTAGCGGGAGGGAGGAACACTGAAGCTTTCTTT
TRBD1,TRBV2,TRBJ2-7,few,CASIPRQGSYEQYF,TGTGCCAGCATTCCGCGACAGGGGTCCTACGAGCAGTACTTC
.,TRBV7-9,TRBJ2-7,.,CASSGLGYEQYF,TGTGCCAGCAGTGGGCTCGGCTACGAGCAGTACTTC
TRBD2,TRBV11-3,TRBJ2-7,.,CASSKTSGSYEQYF,TGTGCCAGCAGTAAGACTAGCGGCTCCTACGAGCAGTACTTC
TRBD1,TRBV28,TRBJ1-6,.,CASRTEGTGENSPLHF,TGTGCCAGCAGAACCGAAGGGACAGGGGAGAATTCACCCCTCCACTTT
TRBD1,TRBV19,TRBJ1-6,.,CASSPLDRGSGNSPLHF,TGTGCCAGTAGTCCCCTAGACAGGGGAAGTGGTAATTCACCCCTCCACTTT
TRBD1,TRBV15,TRBJ2-7,.,CATSTWDSYEQYF,TGTGCCACCAGCACTTGGGACAGCTACGAGCAGTACTTC
TRBD1,TRBV19,TRBJ1-3,.,CASALRDSGNTIYF,TGTGCCAGCGCACTCCGGGACAGTGGAAACACCATATATTTT
.,TRBV5-4,TRBJ2-1,.,CASSLPGMGGPGSDEQFF,TGTGCCAGCAGTCTACCTGGAATGGGGGGGCCGGGGTCGGATGAGCAGTTCTTC
.,TRBV5-1,TRBJ1-6,.,CASSLGRAHSPLHF,TGCGCCAGCAGCTTAGGCAGGGCGCATTCACCCCTCCACTTT
.,TRBV27,TRBJ1-1,.,CASSLGGRTFF,TGTGCCAGCAGTTTGGGGGGGCGAACTTTCTTT
.,TRBV29-1,TRBJ2-5,.,CSVVFANHPSGTQYF,TGCAGCGTTGTCTTCGCTAACCACCCGTCAGGGACCCAGTACTTC
.,TRBV6-1,TRBJ2-1,.,CASSEQGVNEQFF,TGTGCCAGCAGTGAACAAGGGGTCAATGAGCAGTTCTTC
TRBD1,TRBV5-6,TRBJ1-5,few,CASSLQGLGKNQPQHF,TGTGCCAGCAGCTTACAGGGGCTGGGGAAAAATCAGCCCCAGCATTTT
.,TRBV5-1,TRBJ1-5,.,CASSFTGNQPQHF,TGCGCCAGCAGCTTTACAGGGAATCAGCCCCAGCATTTT
TRBD1,TRBV5-6,TRBJ2-7,.,CASSDDRERAYEQYF,TGTGCCAGCAGCGATGACAGGGAACGGGCCTACGAGCAGTACTTC
TRBD2,TRBV11-3,TRBJ2-3,.,CASSLLPGGSTDTQYF,TGTGCCAGCAGCTTACTCCCGGGGGGTAGCACAGATACGCAGTATTTT
.,TRBV2,TRBJ1-5,.,CASAEQGGGSNQPQHF,TGTGCCAGCGCCGAACAGGGCGGTGGAAGCAATCAGCCCCAGCATTTT